What follows are 3 T cell receptor beta chains derived from one specimen sequenced in a study of T cells after yellow fever vaccination. In TCRdb, the 5' RACE reads were re-called with MiXCR into one record per CDR3 protein. The data contain some 420,000 distinct CDR3 sequences, roughly 20% of them singletons. This specimen was PBMCs, taken before the yellow fever booster vaccination. These receptors originate from a young man who received the YFV17D yellow fever vaccine.

The chain joins TRBV4-3 to TRBJ2-1, with no clear D. The CDR3 consists of 15 residues. The ends were cut back, 0 bases at V and 0 bases at J, with 6 bases in the middle. The V gene's germline CDR1 is LGHNA and CDR2 YSLEER. CDR3 loop: CASSQEYYSYNEQFF. CDR3 bases: TGCGCCAGCAGCCAAGAATACTACTCCTACAATGAGCAGTTCTTC.

This clonotype was found a few times. The chain has TRBV7-9 and TRBJ1-1, with TRBD1 as a possible D gene (6 bases). V lost 8 bases to trimming and J lost 4 bases, with 17 bases between them. The germline V gene has CDR1 SEHNR and CDR2 FQNEAQ (reference sequence). The CDR3 has 14 residues. The CDR3 loop reads CASGGGGSVTEAFF. The CDR3 DNA follows: TGTGCCAGCGGGGGCGGGGGTTCGGTCACTGAAGCTTTCTTT.

This clonotype was observed a few times. CDR3: CASSSLEGDTTNEKLFF. CDR3 DNA sequence: TGCGCCAGCAGCTCCCTGGAGGGGGACACAACTAATGAAAAACTGTTTTTT. The chain combines TRBV5-1 with TRBJ1-4, with TRBD1 as a possible D gene (6 bases). V lost 3 bases, J lost 0 bases, and 15 bases lay in between. CDR3 size: 17 residues. CDR1 and CDR2 from the germline V gene are SGHRS and YFSETQ. The variable domain in full, completed from reference TRBV5-1 and TRBJ1-4, reads KAGVTQTPRYLIKTRGQQVTLSCSPISGHRSVSWYQQTPGQGLQFLFEYFSETQRNKGNFPGRFSGRQFSNSRSEMNVSTLELGDSALYLCASSSLEGDTTNEKLFFGSGTQLSVL.